This T cell receptor beta chain was sequenced in a study of Ad26.COV2.S vaccination and SARS-CoV-2 variants. Study overall: Once or twice, 56 days apart, Ad26.COV2.S was delivered intramuscularly. Findings and limits, study-wide: Considerable breadth of spike-specific CD8+ and CD4+ T cell responses has reportedly been documented following vaccination. Ad26.COV2.S recipients had broader spike-specific TCRs (P = 0.0014).

This clone came up once. Its antigen is as yet unknown. Only in-frame clones appear in the TCRdb table, and some are missing; sequencing was by immunoSEQ multiplex PCR. The sample shows 440,000 or so clones, 80% to 90% of them seen only once. CDR3 size: 17 residues. The junction had 9 bases not matched to a gene; V was cut back by 0 bases and J by 6 bases. Germline V gene lookup returns CDR1 LGHDT and CDR2 YNNKEL (reference sequence). Sample treatment: about 20 received Ad26.COV2.S at low or high dose, single or two shots; about 5 received placebo; per-sample allocation not given. The investigators took samples on day 63 after the first vaccine or placebo injection.

This material consisted of peripheral blood, taken in a trial of Ad26.COV2.S vaccine versus placebo. The chain is built from TRBV3-1 (or the pseudogene TRBV3-2) and TRBJ2-3, with 10 bases identical to TRBD2. This TCR came from a person aged 18 to 65 who received the Ad26.COV2.S COVID-19 vaccine or a placebo. CDR3 in DNA: TGTGCCAGCAGCCAAGATTATCTAGCGGGGGTTTCTGATACGCAGTATTTT. It encodes CASSQDYLAGVSDTQYF.